One and the same sample provided the 21 T cell receptor beta chains below, sequenced in a study of cytomegalovirus exposure and HLA in healthy donors. Primers for the PCR totalled 60 Vbeta and 13 Jbeta. Measured with immunoSEQ multiplex PCR; TCRdb has only the in-frame clones, and not every one. The sample has under 200,000 clones, around 77% seen once. Sequenced input: PBMCs. The receptors stem from a man aged 55 to 70 in good health and CMV-seronegative.

This clone has only one observation. The chain combines TRBV15 with TRBJ1-1; 7 bases are shared with TRBD1. V gave up 4 bases and J gave up 9 bases; unmatched junction bases: 8. This CDR3 spans 13 amino acids. Germline assignment: CDR1 LNHNV and CDR2 YYDKDF (reference sequence). CDR3 residues: CATSTDRTGKAFF. DNA for the CDR3: TGTGCCACCAGCACCGACAGGACAGGAAAAGCTTTCTTT.

The gene calls are TRBV7-8 and TRBJ2-1; D remains unclear. Germline V lookup: CDR1 SGHVS, CDR2 FQNEAQ. V lost 3 bases to trimming and J lost 0 bases, with 9 bases between them. This CDR3 is built from 15 residues. In DNA, the CDR3 is TGTGCCAGCAGCTTGCTTGTAGCCTCCTACAATGAGCAGTTCTTC. Translated, it gives CASSLLVASYNEQFF.

The rearrangement uses TRBV6-1 and TRBJ2-1; weak D call: TRBD1 (6 bases). This CDR3 spans 13 amino acids. The V end lost 7 bases, the J end lost 2 bases, and 9 bases lay between the germline ends. The germline gives CDR1 MNHNS, CDR2 SASEGT. The CDR3 protein is CASNQGPYNEQFF. The CDR3 DNA reads TGTGCCAGCAACCAGGGGCCCTACAATGAGCAGTTCTTC.

The V and J genes are TRBV7-8 and TRBJ1-1; 7 bases match TRBD1. Germline lookup yields CDR1 SGHVS and CDR2 FQNEAQ. This CDR3 contains 14 residues. V gave up 4 bases and J gave up 4 bases; unmatched junction bases: 6. DNA of the CDR3: TGTGCCAGCAGCTGGAGACAGGGAAGCACTGAAGCTTTCTTT. This gives the protein CASSWRQGSTEAFF.

This clone came up once. CDR3 DNA sequence: TGCGCCAGCAGCGGTGGACAAGCCTACGAGCAGTACTTC. Amino acid sequence: CASSGGQAYEQYF. This rearrangement joins TRBV5-1 to TRBJ2-5; perhaps TRBD1 as D (5 bases). The DNA matches TRBJ2-7 better at its end, which makes the J call doubtful. Germline V gene sequence: CDR1 SGHRS, CDR2 YFSETQ. The CDR3 has 13 residues.

In this sample, this clone turned up a few times. The chain carries TRBV15 and TRBJ1-2; unclear D gene. V lost 0 bases, J lost 7 bases, and 9 bases lay in between. The CDR3 has 13 residues. Per germline, CDR1 LNHNV and CDR2 YYDKDF (reference sequence). The CDR3 DNA reads as TGTGCCACCAGCAGAGACGCTCTAGCTGGCTACACCTTC. Residues: CATSRDALAGYTF.

The sample holds a few counts of this clone. The chain carries TRBV28 and TRBJ2-1; TRBD2 matches at 10 bases. J lost 10 bases, V lost 6 bases, and 9 bases had no gene match. Germline CDR1 MDHEN, CDR2 SYDVKM. The CDR3 runs 14 residues. The CDR3: CASRPLAGAGEQFF. The CDR3 nucleotides read TGTGCCAGCAGACCCCTAGCGGGAGCTGGGGAGCAGTTCTTC. The full variable domain, completed using reference TRBV28 and TRBJ2-1, is DVKVTQSSRYLVKRTGEKVFLECVQDMDHENMFWYRQDPGLGLRLIYFSYDVKMKEKGDIPEGYSVSREKKERFSLILESASTNQTSMYLCASRPLAGAGEQFFGPGTRLTVL.

V and J are TRBV9 and TRBJ2-2; D not certain. CDR3 length equals 15 residues. Germline V gene lookup returns CDR1 SGDLS and CDR2 YYNGEE. V was clipped by 0 bases and J by 0 bases, with 6 bases between them. CDR3 in amino acids: CASSVGATNTGELFF. The CDR3 bases are TGTGCCAGCAGCGTAGGGGCGACGAACACCGGGGAGCTGTTTTTT.

The chain is built from TRBV6-5 and TRBJ1-1, with D tentatively TRBD1 (6 bases). V was pared by 5 bases and J by 5 bases, with 15 bases between. Germline values: CDR1 MNHEY, CDR2 SVGAGI. The length of the CDR3 is 14 residues. CDR3 sequence reads: CASSRLQGRTEAFF. CDR3 coding DNA: TGTGCCAGCAGTCGCTTACAGGGACGGACTGAAGCTTTCTTT.

The rearrangement uses TRBV18 and TRBJ1-2; 10 bases line up with TRBD1. The CDR3 extends over 14 amino acids. V lost 4 bases to trimming and J lost 3 bases; unmatched junction nucleotides: 2. CDR1 KGHSH and CDR2 LQKENI come from the germline V gene. The CDR3 DNA reads TGTGCCAGCTCACGAGGACAGGGGGACTATGGCTACACCTTC. Its protein product is CASSRGQGDYGYTF.

The J gene is TRBJ1-2, the V gene TRBV7-9; 7 bases agree with TRBD1. Germline V gene data show CDR1 as SEHNR and CDR2 as FQNEAQ (reference sequence). V trimming: 10 bases; J trimming: 5 bases; junction bases outside the gene matches: 22. The CDR3 runs 17 residues. CDR3 region: CATGVGGALSGPYGYTF. CDR3 sequence (DNA): TGTGCCACGGGTGTAGGGGGCGCATTAAGTGGCCCTTATGGCTACACCTTC.

The rearrangement uses TRBV7-9 and TRBJ1-1, with TRBD1 matching over 7 bases. This CDR3 has 13 amino acids. CDR1 is SEHNR, CDR2 FQNEAQ, per germline (reference sequence). Losses at the gene ends were 5 bases for V and 4 bases for J; bases not matched to a gene: 4. The CDR3 loop is CASSPGQFTEAFF. CDR3 nucleotide sequence: TGTGCCAGCAGCCCGGGACAGTTCACTGAAGCTTTCTTT. The full variable domain, with the rest looked up from reference TRBV7-9 and TRBJ1-1, is DTGVSQNPRHKITKRGQNVTFRCDPISEHNRLYWYRQTLGQGPEFLTYFQNEAQLEKSRLLSDRFSAERPKGSFSTLEIQRTEQGDSAMYLCASSPGQFTEAFFGQGTRLTVV.

In its sample, this clone was seen once. V usage is TRBV13 and J usage is TRBJ1-1; 7 bases match TRBD1. Germline values: CDR1 PRHDT, CDR2 FYEKMQ (reference sequence). Trimming took 0 bases from V and 3 from J; bases not matched to a gene: 7. The CDR3 contains 16 residues. CDR3 loop: CASSLGLGGLDTEAFF. In DNA form, the CDR3 reads TGTGCCAGCAGCTTAGGCCTAGGGGGCTTGGACACTGAAGCTTTCTTT.

The chain has TRBV4-1 and TRBJ2-7; 7 nucleotides match TRBD1. Looked up from germline, CDR1 is MGHRA and CDR2 is YSYEKL. The junction had 4 bases not matched to a gene; V was cut back by 1 base and J by 1 base. The CDR3 has 15 amino acids. CDR3 sequence (DNA): TGCGCCAGCAGCCAAGTACAGGGGCGGTCCTACGAGCAGTACTTC. This codes for CASSQVQGRSYEQYF.

The V call is TRBV5-4, the J call TRBJ2-5; D gene ambiguous. V lost 0 bases, J lost 5 bases, and 8 bases lay in between. Per the germline V gene, CDR1 is SGHNT and CDR2 is YYREEE (reference sequence). The CDR3 runs 13 residues. The CDR3 protein is CASSLVGPETQYF. The DNA of the CDR3 is TGTGCCAGCAGCTTGGTCGGTCCGGAGACCCAGTACTTC.

This clone was counted a few times. The gene calls are TRBV29-1 and TRBJ2-3; 9 bases are a match to TRBD2. Per germline, CDR1 SQVTM and CDR2 ANQGSEA. The CDR3 contains 16 residues. V gave up 3 bases and J gave up 2 bases; unmatched junction bases: 9. The CDR3 coding sequence is TGCAGCGTTGAGATAGCGGGAGTATCGGCCACAGATACGCAGTATTTT. Amino acid sequence: CSVEIAGVSATDTQYF.

V is TRBV11-2 and J is TRBJ1-3, with no clear D. Deletions cut 5 bases from V and 7 bases from J, with 12 bases between. The CDR3 extends over 13 amino acids. Germline CDR1 and CDR2: SGHAT and FQNNGV. CDR3 protein: CASSRGGPNTIYF. CDR3 in DNA: TGTGCCAGCAGCCGAGGCGGGCCCAACACCATATATTTT.

V is TRBV5-8 and J is TRBJ2-7; tentative D call: TRBD2 (6 bases). V was shortened by 4 bases and J by 8 bases, with 16 bases between the two germline ends. This CDR3 spans 13 amino acids. The germline V gene has CDR1 SGHTS and CDR2 YDEGEE. The CDR3 region is CASSIGTAKQQYF. CDR3 coding DNA: TGTGCCAGCAGCATCGGGACTGCCAAACAGCAGTACTTC.

The chain joins TRBV5-5 to TRBJ1-2, with D perhaps matching TRBD1 (5 bases). The CDR3 length is 14 residues. Trimming removed 2 bases from V and 0 bases from J, with 8 bases in between. The V gene's germline CDR1 is SGHKS and CDR2 YYEKEE (reference sequence). Here the CDR3 reads CASSLAGSNYGYTF. The DNA for the CDR3 is TGTGCCAGCAGCTTAGCAGGGTCTAACTATGGCTACACCTTC.

The V gene is TRBV5-8, the J gene TRBJ2-2; D call uncertain. CDR1 SGHTS and CDR2 YDEGEE come from the germline V gene. V lost 0 bases and J 5 bases, leaving 11 bases between the germline ends. CDR3 size: 15 residues. DNA for the CDR3: TGTGCCAGCAGCTTGGGTCAGGTTTCGACCGGGGAGCTGTTTTTT. This translates into CASSLGQVSTGELFF.

This clone was seen a handful of times. Other DNA sequences in the sample encode the same CDR3. The J gene is TRBJ2-7, the V gene TRBV9, with D perhaps TRBD2 (5 bases). The germline gives CDR1 SGDLS, CDR2 YYNGEE. There are 15 residues in the CDR3. V dropped 1 base and J dropped 1 base, with 12 bases sitting between them. In nucleotides, the CDR3 is TGTGCCAGCAGCGTAAATTCGGGATCTTCCTACGAGCAGTACTTC. Amino acid sequence: CASSVNSGSSYEQYF.